The 12 T cell receptor beta chains presented below share a single source sample, sequenced in a study of blood T cell repertoires in COVID-19 (dated by TCRdb to 2018 to 2020). The library was generated by the immunoSEQ multiplex PCR assay. Not all clones reach the TCRdb copy of this immuneACCESS table, which keeps in-frame sequences only. Checked studies attribute under half of the gap to unresolved V genes and leave the rest unexplained. For this sample the table gives 130,000 or so clones, of which approximately 82% were detected only once. Of the sample, about 1.6% is held by the ten largest clones. Material for sequencing was peripheral blood. All receptors come from a human donor in a cohort sampled during active COVID-19.

J is TRBJ1-6 and V is TRBV7-5. TRBV7-5 is assigned pseudogene status. The CDR3 consists of 19 residues. The CDR3 sequence is CARSSPIAGNPSYNSPLHF. CDR3 in DNA: TGTGCCAGAAGCTCCCCTATTGCGGGGAATCCCTCCTATAATTCACCCCTCCACTTT.

This clone showed up just once. The chain links TRBV11-3 to TRBJ2-2, with D hard to call. Germline V gene data show CDR1 as SGHNT and CDR2 as YENEEA. CDR3 length equals 13 residues. The V and J ends lost 6 bases and 7 bases respectively, with 12 bases between them. As DNA, the CDR3 is TGTGCCAGCAGTTTTGGGCGTCACGGGGAGCTGTTTTTT. This gives the protein CASSFGRHGELFF.

Remarks on this clone: One end of the junction fails to match germline, which may point to a read error. The chain recombines TRBV2 with TRBJ1-4, with TRBD1 matching over 8 bases. Germline loops: CDR1 SNHLY, CDR2 FYNNEI. The CDR3 has 14 amino acids. The CDR3 DNA follows: TGTGCGAGCAGTGGCAGGGGGCTTGTTGAAAAACTGTTTTTT. Residues: CASSGRGLVEKLFF.

V and J are TRBV28 and TRBJ1-2; no definite D call. CDR3 length equals 12 residues. The V gene lost 8 bases and the J gene lost 4 bases, with 11 bases spanning the gap. CDR1 and CDR2 (germline): MDHEN, SYDVKM. The CDR3 bases are TGTGCCAGCGCGGGAACCTCCTATGGCTACACCTTC. Translating it yields CASAGTSYGYTF.

The chain recombines TRBV25-1 with TRBJ1-6; possible D gene TRBD1, 6 bases. CDR1 and CDR2 (germline): MGHDK, SYGVNS. The CDR3 runs 12 residues. Trimming cost V 9 bases and J 4 bases, with 7 bases left between them. CDR3 DNA: TGTGCCAGTGGACAGTATAATTCACCCCTCCACTTT. Protein product: CASGQYNSPLHF.

The chain recombines TRBV9 with TRBJ2-2, with 9 bases fitting TRBD1. V was pared by 3 bases and J by 6 bases, with 9 bases of the junction left unmatched. The CDR3 totals 16 residues. Germline V gene data show CDR1 as SGDLS and CDR2 as YYNGEE. CDR3 nucleotide sequence: TGTGCCAGCAGCGCCCCGGGACAGGGTTTTCCCGGGGAGCTGTTTTTT. Translating it yields CASSAPGQGFPGELFF.

The chain uses TRBV6-1 and TRBJ2-1; 11 positions agree with TRBD2. Germline V gene sequence: CDR1 MNHNS, CDR2 SASEGT. V was pared by 7 bases and J by 6 bases, with 8 bases of the junction left unmatched. The CDR3 extends over 15 amino acids. The CDR3 sequence is CASTPTSGSFNEQFF. In DNA form, the CDR3 reads TGTGCCAGCACCCCCACTAGCGGGAGTTTCAATGAGCAGTTCTTC.

The chain recombines TRBV7-8 with TRBJ1-3, with TRBD1 matching over 7 bases. V shed 4 bases and J 4 bases; nucleotides not matched to a gene: 10. From germline, CDR1 is SGHVS and CDR2 FQNEAQ. The CDR3 has 16 amino acids. The CDR3 DNA is TGTGCCAGCAGCTCCACCTCGGTCAGGGGGGGAAACACCATATATTTT. Protein product: CASSSTSVRGGNTIYF.

This clone was seen only a few times. The CDR3 sequence is CASSPGTGVGYTF. The CDR3 coding sequence is TGTGCCAGCAGCCCCGGGACAGGAGTCGGCTACACCTTC. The V and J genes are TRBV5-4 and TRBJ1-2; TRBD1 matches 8 bases. Germline-derived CDR1 and CDR2 are SGHNT and YYREEE (reference sequence). The CDR3 is made up of 13 amino acids. V gave up 4 bases and J gave up 8 bases; unmatched junction bases: 7.

As to this clone: Other DNA sequences in the same sample also yield this CDR3. This sequence joins TRBV18 and TRBJ2-7, with TRBD1 matching 10 bases. Germline loops: CDR1 KGHSH, CDR2 LQKENI. The V segment lost 6 bases and the J segment 2 bases; nucleotides outside the gene matches: 4. This CDR3 contains 14 residues. CDR3 bases: TGTGCCAGCTCGCAGGGACAGGGGACCTACGAGCAGTACTTC. This gives the protein CASSQGQGTYEQYF.

The J gene is TRBJ2-5, the V gene TRBV25-1, with D possibly TRBD1 on 6 matching bases. Germline V gives CDR1 MGHDK, CDR2 SYGVNS. Trimming took off 1 base at V and 1 base at J, with 10 bases between the two ends. CDR3 size: 15 residues. CDR3 coding DNA: TGTGCCAGCAGTGAATTTCAGGGGACCCAAGAGACCCAGTACTTC. Translated: CASSEFQGTQETQYF.

This rearrangement joins TRBV9 to TRBJ2-7, with 7 bases fitting TRBD1. V trimming: 1 base; J trimming: 4 bases; junction bases outside the gene matches: 5. CDR3 length: 14 residues. Germline V gene sequence: CDR1 SGDLS, CDR2 YYNGEE. CDR3 nucleotide sequence: TGTGCCAGCAGCGTAACAGGGGATGTTTACGAGCAGTACTTC. Its translation is CASSVTGDVYEQYF. The complete variable domain, with remaining parts taken from reference TRBV9 and TRBJ2-7, reads DSGVTQTPKHLITATGQRVTLRCSPRSGDLSVYWYQQSLDQGLQFLIQYYNGEERAKGNILERFSAQQFPDLHSELNLSSLELGDSALYFCASSVTGDVYEQYFGPGTRLTVT.